One sample yielded the 24 T cell receptor beta chains listed below, sequenced in a study of T cell changes during pregnancy in multiple sclerosis. The repertoire was sequenced with immunoSEQ multiplex PCR; TCRdb's copy has only in-frame clones and lacks some. Counted here are about 61,000 clones, about 93% occurring once; the ten biggest clones make up less than 3.5%. The sequences come from CD8+ T cells from peripheral blood mononuclear cells, collected in the third trimester of pregnancy. The receptors were sampled from a female donor with multiple sclerosis, enrolled in a pregnancy study.

The chain recombines TRBV9 with TRBJ1-3; no reliable D call. The germline CDR1 and CDR2 sequences are SGDLS and YYNGEE. V gave up 3 bases and J gave up 2 bases, with 12 bases separating them. This CDR3 region has 15 residues. CDR3 bases: TGTGCCAGCAGCGGAGGCGCTCCAGCTGGAAACACCATATATTTT. This sequence encodes CASSGGAPAGNTIYF. Full variable domain (remainder filled in from reference TRBV9 and TRBJ1-3): DSGVTQTPKHLITATGQRVTLRCSPRSGDLSVYWYQQSLDQGLQFLIQYYNGEERAKGNILERFSAQQFPDLHSELNLSSLELGDSALYFCASSGGAPAGNTIYFGEGSWLTVV.

V gene TRBV28 combines with J gene TRBJ2-1; D is unclear. The CDR3 spans 13 residues. V was cut by 3 bases and J by 4 bases, with 7 bases left in between. From germline, CDR1 is MDHEN and CDR2 SYDVKM. The CDR3 region has the DNA TGTGCCAGCAGTTTGTGGCAGTACAATGAGCAGTTCTTC. Translating gives CASSLWQYNEQFF.

This chain connects TRBV29-1 to TRBJ2-5, with a tentative D call TRBD2 (6 bases). The germline V gene has CDR1 SQVTM and CDR2 ANQGSEA. V was cut by 4 bases and J by 1 base, with 16 bases left in between. CDR3 length equals 15 residues. CDR3 region: CSVVGRGWIQETQYF. CDR3 bases: TGCAGCGTTGTGGGGCGGGGATGGATCCAAGAGACCCAGTACTTC.

This clone was seen just once. The rearrangement links TRBV27 to TRBJ1-2; 12 nucleotides line up with TRBD1. Germline lookup yields CDR1 MNHEY and CDR2 SMNVEV (reference sequence). The CDR3 runs to 15 residues. The V and J ends lost 6 bases and 8 bases, in that order; junction bases with no gene match: 10. CDR3 sequence: CASSPRGTGGGGYTF. The DNA of the CDR3 is TGTGCCAGCAGCCCCCGTGGGACAGGGGGCGGGGGCTACACCTTC.

The chain recombines TRBV19 with TRBJ2-7; D gene unclear. Germline lookup yields CDR1 LNHDA and CDR2 SQIVND (reference sequence). V was pared by 5 bases and J by 3 bases, with 8 bases between. This CDR3 spans 12 amino acids. The CDR3 coding sequence is TGTGCCAGTAGTCCAGACTTCTACGAGCAGTACTTC. Encoded protein: CASSPDFYEQYF.

The chain joins TRBV27 to TRBJ2-7, with D unclear. The CDR3 is 14 amino acids. Germline assignment: CDR1 MNHEY and CDR2 SMNVEV (reference sequence). Between the trimmed V and J ends, which lost 5 bases and 0 bases, there was a span of 11 bases. The CDR3 DNA is TGTGCCAGCAGTCCCTCCAGTGCCTCCTACGAGCAGTACTTC. This encodes CASSPSSASYEQYF.

V is TRBV29-1 and J is TRBJ1-1, with TRBD1 matching over 9 bases. Germline V gene lookup returns CDR1 SQVTM and CDR2 ANQGSEA. This CDR3 is built from 15 residues. Unmatched junction bases numbered 15, after V lost 3 bases and J lost 10 bases. The CDR3 coding sequence is TGCAGCGTTGACCTGGGACAGGGTATAAACCCTCCAGCTTTCTTT. Translated, it gives CSVDLGQGINPPAFF.

The V and J genes are TRBV7-6 and TRBJ2-1; 12 bases fit TRBD2. Germline CDR1 is SGHVS and CDR2 is FNYEAQ. Unmatched junction bases numbered 13, after V lost 5 bases and J lost 5 bases. The CDR3 loop spans 18 amino acids. This chain's CDR3 is CASSQGLAGLLTNNEQFF. The CDR3, as DNA: TGTGCCAGCAGCCAGGGACTAGCGGGCTTACTTACTAACAATGAGCAGTTCTTC. Full variable domain (outside the CDR3, taken from reference TRBV7-6 and TRBJ2-1): GAGVSQSPRYKVTKRGQDVALRCDPISGHVSLYWYRQALGQGPEFLTYFNYEAQQDKSGLPNDRFSAERPEGSISTLTIQRTEQRDSAMYRCASSQGLAGLLTNNEQFFGPGTRLTVL.

The chain is built from TRBV7-9 and TRBJ2-7; D unclear. The germline V gene encodes CDR1 SEHNR and CDR2 FQNEAQ (reference sequence). The CDR3 extends over 11 amino acids. The germline V and J ends were trimmed by 5 bases and 7 bases, with 9 bases remaining between them. CDR3 nucleotide sequence: TGTGCCAGCAGCCCACAAAGAGAGCAGTACTTC. This sequence encodes CASSPQREQYF.

The rearrangement links TRBV5-5 to TRBJ2-7; TRBD2 might be the D (5 bases). Between the trimmed V and J ends, which lost 2 bases and 4 bases, there was a span of 7 bases. Germline CDR1 SGHKS, CDR2 YYEKEE (reference sequence). The CDR3 consists of 12 residues. In nucleotides, the CDR3 is TGTGCCAGCAGCTTAGCGGAGTACGAGCAGTACTTC. Protein sequence: CASSLAEYEQYF. The full variable domain, in which reference TRBV5-5 and TRBJ2-7 provide the parts outside the CDR3, is DAGVTQSPTHLIKTRGQQVTLRCSPISGHKSVSWYQQVLGQGPQFIFQYYEKEERGRGNFPDRFSARQFPNYSSELNVNALLLGDSALYLCASSLAEYEQYFGPGTRLTVT.

This clone was counted once. V is TRBV27 and J is TRBJ2-1; 10 nucleotides line up with TRBD1. The germline gives CDR1 MNHEY, CDR2 SMNVEV (reference sequence). This CDR3 spans 14 amino acids. V was clipped by 4 bases and J by 7 bases; unmatched bases: 4. CDR3 protein: CASSSGQGKNEQFF. CDR3 nucleotide sequence: TGTGCCAGCAGTTCGGGACAGGGGAAAAATGAGCAGTTCTTC.

J is TRBJ1-1 and V is TRBV2; D perhaps matches TRBD1 (6 bases). The ends were cut back, 3 bases at V and 2 bases at J, with 10 bases in the middle. This CDR3 comprises 14 residues. Germline V lookup: CDR1 SNHLY, CDR2 FYNNEI. The CDR3 reads CASSDLQGNTEAFF. The CDR3 nucleotides read TGTGCCAGCAGTGATTTACAGGGCAACACTGAAGCTTTCTTT.

This clone has more than one count but fewer than ten. The chain employs TRBV27 and TRBJ1-1; D gene ambiguous. The CDR3 totals 14 residues. V dropped 1 base and J dropped 4 bases, with 10 bases sitting between them. The germline V gene encodes CDR1 MNHEY and CDR2 SMNVEV (reference sequence). In DNA form, the CDR3 reads TGTGCCAGCAGTTTATGGTCCATGAGCACTGAAGCTTTCTTT. This sequence encodes CASSLWSMSTEAFF.

V usage is TRBV6-1 and J usage is TRBJ2-1; maybe TRBD2 (6 bases). Germline V gives CDR1 MNHNS, CDR2 SASEGT. The CDR3 covers 16 residues. With 2 bases removed from V and 0 bases from J, the gap between germline ends came to 11 bases. In DNA, the CDR3 is TGTGCCAGCAGTGAATGGGCCGGGAGCTCCTACAATGAGCAGTTCTTC. Translating gives CASSEWAGSSYNEQFF.

This chain uses TRBV7-2 with TRBJ2-1; D gene unclear. Trimming removed 4 bases at V and 8 bases at J, with 12 bases between. CDR3 length: 13 residues. Germline CDR1 is SGHTA and CDR2 is FQGNSA. The chain's CDR3 is CASSSIIVDEQFF. The CDR3, as DNA: TGTGCCAGCAGCTCCATTATAGTGGATGAGCAGTTCTTC.

The chain recombines TRBV19 with TRBJ1-1; 7 bases align to TRBD1. This CDR3 spans 12 amino acids. Germline V gives CDR1 LNHDA, CDR2 SQIVND (reference sequence). After removal of 5 bases from V and 6 bases from J, the junction contained 3 bases not matched to a gene. The CDR3 is CASSSGTAEAFF. The CDR3 DNA sequence: TGTGCCAGTAGTTCCGGGACAGCTGAAGCTTTCTTT.

The chain employs TRBV27 and TRBJ2-5, with D hard to call. Looked up from germline, CDR1 is MNHEY and CDR2 is SMNVEV (reference sequence). The CDR3 covers 13 residues. The ends were cut back, 4 bases at V and 0 bases at J, with 6 bases in the middle. CDR3 residues: CASSSPDQETQYF. CDR3 nucleotides: TGTGCCAGCAGTTCCCCAGACCAAGAGACCCAGTACTTC.

In nucleotides, the CDR3 is TGTGCCAGCAGACGGGACAGGGACACCGGGGAGCTGTTTTTT. Translated, it gives CASRRDRDTGELFF. The chain carries TRBV6-5 and TRBJ2-2; 9 positions agree with TRBD1. The CDR3 totals 14 residues. Germline values: CDR1 MNHEY, CDR2 SVGAGI. V lost 6 bases and J lost 3; bases outside the gene matches: 2.

The CDR3 DNA reads as TGTGCCAGCAGCCCGGACAGTTTTATTAGCCTTCATGGCTACACCTTC. Its protein is CASSPDSFISLHGYTF. The chain is built from TRBV7-9 and TRBJ1-2; a possible D gene is TRBD1 (6 bases). The germline V gene encodes CDR1 SEHNR and CDR2 FQNEAQ (reference sequence). The ends were cut back, 5 bases at V and 6 bases at J, with 22 bases in the middle. The CDR3 runs 16 residues.

The V call is TRBV7-9, the J call TRBJ2-1, with 7 bases identical to TRBD2. Germline CDR1 reads SEHNR; CDR2 reads FQNEAQ (reference sequence). The CDR3 length is 14 residues. The junction had 3 bases not matched to a gene; V was cut back by 1 base and J by 6 bases. CDR3 sequence: CASSLEGGPNEQFF. The CDR3 nucleotides are TGTGCCAGCAGCTTAGAGGGAGGGCCCAATGAGCAGTTCTTC.

The V and J genes are TRBV6-5 and TRBJ2-2; a weak D match, TRBD1 (5 bases). V lost 5 bases, J lost 9 bases, and 19 bases lay in between. CDR1 is MNHEY, CDR2 SVGAGI, per germline. CDR3 size: 15 residues. CDR3 loop: CASSLQGLLSRELFF. For the CDR3, the DNA is TGTGCCAGCAGTCTCCAGGGCCTCCTGAGCCGGGAGCTGTTTTTT.

The chain's CDR3 is CASSQETGQVTEAFF. For the CDR3, the DNA is TGTGCCAGCAGCCAAGAAACTGGACAGGTCACTGAAGCTTTCTTT. The V call is TRBV4-2, the J call TRBJ1-1, with TRBD1 matching over 7 bases. Germline-derived CDR1 and CDR2 are LGHNA and YNFKEQ. With 0 bases clipped from V and 4 bases from J, the junction kept 5 bases outside the gene matches. The CDR3 runs 15 residues.

The chain links TRBV18 to TRBJ2-1, with D possibly TRBD2 on 6 matching bases. Trimming cost V 3 bases and J 5 bases, with 20 bases left between them. The germline CDR1 and CDR2 sequences are KGHSH and LQKENI. CDR3 length equals 17 residues. CDR3 amino acids: CASSPQWDRGGDNEQFF. As DNA, the CDR3 is TGTGCCAGCTCACCCCAATGGGACCGCGGAGGGGACAATGAGCAGTTCTTC.

The rearrangement joins TRBV9 to TRBJ2-3; D may be TRBD2 (5 bases). Trimming removed 3 bases from V and 5 bases from J, with 22 bases in between. Germline lookup yields CDR1 SGDLS and CDR2 YYNGEE. The CDR3 is 17 residues long. The CDR3: CASSALHLLEWQDTQYF. CDR3 coding DNA: TGTGCCAGCAGCGCACTCCACCTACTAGAATGGCAAGATACGCAGTATTTT.